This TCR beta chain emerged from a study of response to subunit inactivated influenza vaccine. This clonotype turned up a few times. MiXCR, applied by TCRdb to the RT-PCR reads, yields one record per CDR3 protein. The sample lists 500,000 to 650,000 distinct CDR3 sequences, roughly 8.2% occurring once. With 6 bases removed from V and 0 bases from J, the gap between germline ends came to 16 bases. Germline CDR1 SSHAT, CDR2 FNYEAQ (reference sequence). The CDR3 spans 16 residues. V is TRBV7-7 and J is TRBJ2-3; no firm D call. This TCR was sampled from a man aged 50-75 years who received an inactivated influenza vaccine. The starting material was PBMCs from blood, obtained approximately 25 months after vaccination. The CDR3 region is CASSSGGLASTDTQYF. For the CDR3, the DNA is TGTGCCAGCAGTTCCGGCGGTCTGGCTAGCACAGATACGCAGTATTTT. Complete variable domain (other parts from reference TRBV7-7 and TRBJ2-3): GAGVSQSPRYKVTKRGQDVTLRCDPISSHATLYWYQQALGQGPEFLTYFNYEAQPDKSGLPSDRFSAERPEGSISTLTIQRTEQRDSAMYRCASSSGGLASTDTQYFGPGTRLTVL.